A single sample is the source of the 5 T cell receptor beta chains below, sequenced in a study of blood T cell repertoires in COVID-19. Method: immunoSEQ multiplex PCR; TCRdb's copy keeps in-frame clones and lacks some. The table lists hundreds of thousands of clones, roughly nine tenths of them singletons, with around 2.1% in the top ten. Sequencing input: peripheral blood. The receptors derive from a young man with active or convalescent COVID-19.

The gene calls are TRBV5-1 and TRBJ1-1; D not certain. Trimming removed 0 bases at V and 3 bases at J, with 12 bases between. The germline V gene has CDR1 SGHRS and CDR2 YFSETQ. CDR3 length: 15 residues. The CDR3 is CASSLDGPMDTEAFF. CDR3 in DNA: TGCGCCAGCAGCTTGGATGGGCCCATGGACACTGAAGCTTTCTTT. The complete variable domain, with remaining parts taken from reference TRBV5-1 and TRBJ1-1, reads KAGVTQTPRYLIKTRGQQVTLSCSPISGHRSVSWYQQTPGQGLQFLFEYFSETQRNKGNFPGRFSGRQFSNSRSEMNVSTLELGDSALYLCASSLDGPMDTEAFFGQGTRLTVV.

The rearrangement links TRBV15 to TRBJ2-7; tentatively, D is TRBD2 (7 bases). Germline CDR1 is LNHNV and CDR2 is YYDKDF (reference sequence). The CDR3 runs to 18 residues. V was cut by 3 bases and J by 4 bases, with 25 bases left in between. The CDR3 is CATSRGGEDLDRKYEQYF. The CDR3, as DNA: TGTGCCACCAGCAGGGGAGGGGAGGACTTGGACAGAAAATACGAGCAGTACTTC.

CDR3 DNA sequence: TGCGCCAGCAGTGAGGGGACTAGCGACACCGGGGAGCTGTTTTTT. As protein: CASSEGTSDTGELFF. This sequence joins TRBV10-1 and TRBJ2-2; 10 nucleotides align to TRBD2. V lost 2 bases to trimming and J lost 3 bases; unmatched junction nucleotides: 0. The CDR3 contains 15 residues. CDR1 WNHNN and CDR2 SYGVQD come from the germline V gene (reference sequence).

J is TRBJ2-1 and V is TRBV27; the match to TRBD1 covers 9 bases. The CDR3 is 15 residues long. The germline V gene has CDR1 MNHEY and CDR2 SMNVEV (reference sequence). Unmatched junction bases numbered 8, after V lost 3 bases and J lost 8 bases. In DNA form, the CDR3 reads TGTGCCAGCAGTTTGGTAGGACAGGGGTGGGATGAGCAGTTCTTC. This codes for CASSLVGQGWDEQFF.

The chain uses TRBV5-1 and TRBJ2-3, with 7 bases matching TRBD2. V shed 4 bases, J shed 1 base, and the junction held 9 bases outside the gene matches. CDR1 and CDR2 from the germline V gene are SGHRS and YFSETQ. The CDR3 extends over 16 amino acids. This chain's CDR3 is CASSIDSGMGTDTQYF. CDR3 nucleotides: TGCGCCAGCAGCATAGACAGCGGGATGGGCACAGATACGCAGTATTTT.